Each of the 24 T cell receptor beta chains below was sequenced from the same sample in a study of blood T cell repertoires in COVID-19 (dated by TCRdb to the early 2020s). Receptor amplification or capture employed the immunoSEQ multiplex PCR assay. Sourced from immuneACCESS, this table was stored by TCRdb with only in-frame sequences that have V and J called. A share of the clones is absent; for the studies checked, an unresolved V gene accounts for under half, and the remainder has no known explanation. This sample has around 220,000 clones in its table, and around 84% of those were observed once. Jointly, the top ten make up about 4.5% of the sample. Sequencing input: peripheral blood. The receptors originated from a middle-aged man with acute or convalescent COVID-19.

J is TRBJ1-1 and V is TRBV10-1; TRBD1 might be the D (5 bases). The germline gives CDR1 WNHNN, CDR2 SYGVQD (reference sequence). The CDR3 consists of 13 residues. V was clipped by 4 bases and J by 5 bases, with 11 bases between them. CDR3 protein: CASSGGGGTEAFF. CDR3 coding DNA: TGCGCCAGCAGTGGTGGCGGGGGAACTGAAGCTTTCTTT.

The chain combines TRBV29-1 with TRBJ1-5; 9 bases are a match to TRBD1. The CDR3 is 14 residues long. Trimming removed 6 bases from V and 3 bases from J; junction bases left unmatched: 6. Germline loops: CDR1 SQVTM, CDR2 ANQGSEA. CDR3 in amino acids: CSVATGGNNQPQHF. DNA of the CDR3: TGCAGCGTGGCTACAGGGGGCAACAATCAGCCCCAGCATTTT.

This clone has a single count. The chain recombines TRBV3-1 (or the pseudogene TRBV3-2) with TRBJ2-7; 7 positions agree with TRBD1. V was clipped by 1 base and J by 7 bases; unmatched bases: 13. Looked up from germline, CDR1 is LGHDT and CDR2 is YNNKEL (reference sequence). CDR3 length: 16 residues. The CDR3 nucleotides read TGTGCCAGCAGCCAAGGTCAATCGCGAGGGGGCGGGGAGCAGTACTTC. This encodes CASSQGQSRGGGEQYF.

The J gene is TRBJ1-3, the V gene TRBV4-1; 7 bases agree with TRBD1. V was pared by 4 bases and J by 2 bases, with 5 bases of the junction left unmatched. The CDR3 covers 15 residues. Germline V gene lookup returns CDR1 MGHRA and CDR2 YSYEKL. As DNA, the CDR3 is TGCGCCAGCAGCCTACACGGGACAGCTGGAAACACCATATATTTT. Translated, it gives CASSLHGTAGNTIYF.

This clone occurred once. The chain uses TRBV7-8 and TRBJ2-2; D is perhaps TRBD1 (6 bases). Germline CDR1 SGHVS, CDR2 FQNEAQ. This CDR3 has 15 amino acids. V dropped 1 base and J dropped 1 base, with 7 bases sitting between them. The DNA of the CDR3 is TGTGCCAGCAGCTTAGACAGGGTGAACACCGGGGAGCTGTTTTTT. Translating it yields CASSLDRVNTGELFF.

The rearrangement links TRBV6-5 to TRBJ2-1; weak D call: TRBD1 (5 bases). The CDR3 is 15 residues long. Germline V gene sequence: CDR1 MNHEY, CDR2 SVGAGI. The V gene lost 0 bases and the J gene lost 8 bases, with 14 bases spanning the gap. Written as DNA, the CDR3 is TGTGCCAGCAGTTACTCGAGACAAGGGGTCGATGAGCAGTTCTTC. Its protein is CASSYSRQGVDEQFF.

The chain combines TRBV25-1 with TRBJ1-4; no definite D call. The V end lost 0 bases, the J end lost 7 bases, and 6 bases lay between the germline ends. Per germline, CDR1 MGHDK and CDR2 SYGVNS. The CDR3 has 13 amino acids. Here the CDR3 DNA reads TGTGCCAGCAGTGAATATGGCGGTGAAAAACTGTTTTTT. It is translated as CASSEYGGEKLFF.

This clone has a single count. The chain is built from TRBV5-4 and TRBJ2-7, with D possibly matching TRBD2 (6 bases). The length of the CDR3 is 17 residues. With 0 bases removed from V and 2 bases from J, the gap between germline ends came to 18 bases. From germline, CDR1 is SGHNT and CDR2 YYREEE (reference sequence). This CDR3 reads CASSLVGGTGGAYEQYF. The CDR3 DNA reads TGTGCCAGCAGCTTGGTGGGGGGAACGGGTGGGGCCTACGAGCAGTACTTC.

Only a few counts were recorded for this clone. The rearrangement uses TRBV7-9 and TRBJ2-5; tentatively, D is TRBD2 (6 bases). The V and J ends lost 3 bases and 5 bases respectively, with 13 bases between them. The germline V gene encodes CDR1 SEHNR and CDR2 FQNEAQ (reference sequence). This CDR3 is 14 amino acids long. For the CDR3, the DNA is TGTGCCAGCAGCTTCTCCGGGGGTGGGGAGACCCAGTACTTC. It encodes CASSFSGGGETQYF.

The CDR3 region is CASSSTGLGLETQYF. The CDR3 DNA is TGTGCCAGCAGCTCTACGGGACTAGGGTTAGAGACCCAGTACTTC. The J gene is TRBJ2-5, the V gene TRBV7-7; 8 bases align to TRBD2. This CDR3 comprises 15 residues. Trimming took 4 bases from V and 4 from J; bases not matched to a gene: 8. Germline loops: CDR1 SSHAT, CDR2 FNYEAQ (reference sequence).

The CDR3 here is CARGTPDSPLHF. CDR3 in DNA: TGTGCCCGAGGGACTCCGGATTCACCCCTCCACTTT. The V gene is TRBV30, the J gene TRBJ1-6; perhaps TRBD1 as D (5 bases). This CDR3 is 12 amino acids long. The V and J ends lost 8 bases and 8 bases respectively, with 13 bases between them. CDR1 is GTSNPN, CDR2 SVGIG, per germline (reference sequence).

DNA of the CDR3: TGCGCCAGCAGCTCCCGGACAGGGGCTAATGAAAAACTGTTTTTT. Translated: CASSSRTGANEKLFF. The chain links TRBV5-1 to TRBJ1-4; 9 bases fit TRBD1. Germline CDR1 SGHRS, CDR2 YFSETQ. The CDR3 is 15 residues long. Unmatched junction bases numbered 3, after V lost 3 bases and J lost 3 bases.

The chain is built from TRBV30 and TRBJ1-5, with D possibly matching TRBD1 (5 bases). The ends were cut back, 5 bases at V and 4 bases at J, with 9 bases in the middle. In germline, CDR1 is GTSNPN, CDR2 SVGIG (reference sequence). The CDR3 is 12 residues long. The CDR3 nucleotides read TGTGCCTGGGGGGCGGAGAATCAGCCCCAGCATTTT. This encodes CAWGAENQPQHF.

This chain links TRBV12-3 or TRBV12-4 with TRBJ1-5; a weak D match, TRBD1 (6 bases). V was clipped by 7 bases and J by 4 bases, with 11 bases between them. The CDR3 loop spans 13 amino acids. The chain's CDR3 is CASTETGNQPQHF. The CDR3 DNA follows: TGTGCCAGCACCGAAACAGGGAATCAGCCCCAGCATTTT.

The rearrangement uses TRBV5-6 and TRBJ1-5; D perhaps matches TRBD1 (5 bases). The germline CDR1 and CDR2 sequences are SGHDT and YYEEEE. The CDR3 runs 15 residues. Between the trimmed V and J ends, which lost 0 bases and 1 base, there was a span of 8 bases. The CDR3 nucleotides read TGTGCCAGCAGCTTGGGGACAAACAGCAATCAGCCCCAGCATTTT. This translates into CASSLGTNSNQPQHF.

The gene calls are TRBV18 and TRBJ1-5; 7 bases are a match to TRBD1. The CDR3 spans 16 residues. With 1 base clipped from V and 3 bases from J, the junction kept 6 bases outside the gene matches. Germline CDR1 KGHSH, CDR2 LQKENI. CDR3 sequence (DNA): TGTGCCAGCTCACCACGGGGCAGGGGGATCAATCAGCCCCAGCATTTT. Translation: CASSPRGRGINQPQHF.

In its sample, this clone was seen once. The V and J genes are TRBV18 and TRBJ1-1; tentative D call: TRBD1 (5 bases). The CDR3 extends over 15 amino acids. Deletions cut 3 bases from V and 3 bases from J, with 14 bases between. Looked up from germline, CDR1 is KGHSH and CDR2 is LQKENI. As DNA, the CDR3 is TGTGCCAGCTCACCTTTAGGGGTCACTGACACTGAAGCTTTCTTT. Translation: CASSPLGVTDTEAFF. The whole variable domain, remainder taken from reference TRBV18 and TRBJ1-1, is NAGVMQNPRHLVRRRGQEARLRCSPMKGHSHVYWYRQLPEEGLKFMVYLQKENIIDESGMPKERFSAEFPKEGPSILRIQQVVRGDSAAYFCASSPLGVTDTEAFFGQGTRLTVV.

This clone was observed a handful of times. This chain uses TRBV11-2 with TRBJ1-2; maybe TRBD1 (6 bases). There are 13 residues in the CDR3. V dropped 2 bases and J dropped 4 bases, with 8 bases sitting between them. Germline V gene lookup returns CDR1 SGHAT and CDR2 FQNNGV. CDR3 region: CASSLTDSYGYTF. The CDR3 DNA follows: TGTGCCAGCAGCTTAACGGACAGCTATGGCTACACCTTC.

V is TRBV6-1 and J is TRBJ2-5, with 9 bases fitting TRBD2. V shed 2 bases, J shed 5 bases, and the junction held 0 bases outside the gene matches. Germline V gene sequence: CDR1 MNHNS, CDR2 SASEGT. The length of the CDR3 is 13 residues. CDR3 coding DNA: TGTGCCAGCAGTGAAAGCGGGGGGGAGACCCAGTACTTC. Translated, it gives CASSESGGETQYF.

The chain recombines TRBV5-1 with TRBJ1-5, with 11 bases that match TRBD1. The CDR3 runs to 17 residues. With V trimmed by 3 bases and J by 6 bases, 11 bases remained unmatched. The germline V gene encodes CDR1 SGHRS and CDR2 YFSETQ. The CDR3 loop is CASSSQDRGLRGQPQHF. As DNA, the CDR3 is TGCGCCAGCAGCTCCCAGGACAGGGGGCTTAGAGGTCAGCCCCAGCATTTT.

The chain has TRBV11-2 and TRBJ2-1; TRBD2 matches 8 bases. CDR1 and CDR2 (germline): SGHAT, FQNNGV. This CDR3 is 16 amino acids long. V gave up 6 bases and J gave up 7 bases; unmatched junction bases: 14. CDR3 nucleotide sequence: TGTGCCAGCAGAACTCCCTCGGGACTAGGATGGAATGAGCAGTTCTTC. It yields the protein CASRTPSGLGWNEQFF.

CDR3 sequence: CASSARNLAGKVDEQFF. CDR3 DNA: TGTGCCAGCAGTGCCCGCAACCTAGCGGGAAAGGTAGATGAGCAGTTCTTC. The chain combines TRBV27 with TRBJ2-1; TRBD2 matches at 9 bases. With 5 bases clipped from V and 8 bases from J, the junction kept 16 bases outside the gene matches. Germline values: CDR1 MNHEY, CDR2 SMNVEV (reference sequence). The CDR3 extends over 17 amino acids.

The chain uses TRBV9 and TRBJ2-1, with 13 bases aligning to TRBD2. This CDR3 is 16 amino acids long. Trimming at V came to 4 bases and at J to 3 bases, leaving 4 bases not matched to a gene. CDR1 is SGDLS, CDR2 YYNGEE, per germline. The CDR3 nucleotides read TGTGCCAGCAGCCCCGGGACTAGCGGGATCTACAATGAGCAGTTCTTC. Translation: CASSPGTSGIYNEQFF.

This sequence joins TRBV7-2 and TRBJ2-5; 15 bases are shared with TRBD2. Losses at the gene ends were 5 bases for V and 4 bases for J; bases not matched to a gene: 5. Germline CDR1 and CDR2: SGHTA and FQGNSA. The CDR3 has 16 residues. The CDR3 sequence: CASSPPGLAGGETQYF. The CDR3 bases are TGTGCCAGCAGCCCACCGGGACTAGCGGGGGGAGAGACCCAGTACTTC.